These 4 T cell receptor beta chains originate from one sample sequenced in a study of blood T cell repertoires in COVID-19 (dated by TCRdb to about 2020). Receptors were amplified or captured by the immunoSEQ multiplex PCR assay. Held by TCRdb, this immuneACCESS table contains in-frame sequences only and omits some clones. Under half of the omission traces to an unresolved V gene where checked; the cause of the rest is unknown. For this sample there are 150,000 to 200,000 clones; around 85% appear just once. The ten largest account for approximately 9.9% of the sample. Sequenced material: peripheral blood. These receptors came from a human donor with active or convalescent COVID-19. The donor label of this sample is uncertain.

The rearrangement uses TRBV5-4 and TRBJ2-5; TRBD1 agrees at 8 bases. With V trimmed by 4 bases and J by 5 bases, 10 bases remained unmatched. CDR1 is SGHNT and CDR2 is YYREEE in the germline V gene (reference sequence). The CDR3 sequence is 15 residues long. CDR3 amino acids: CASSKSRGQGETQYF. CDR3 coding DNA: TGTGCCAGCAGCAAAAGCAGGGGGCAAGGGGAGACCCAGTACTTC.

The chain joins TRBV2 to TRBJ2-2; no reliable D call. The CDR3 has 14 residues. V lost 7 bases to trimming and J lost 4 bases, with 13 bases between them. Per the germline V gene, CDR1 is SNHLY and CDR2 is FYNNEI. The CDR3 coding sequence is TGTGCCAGCACCCCACCCTCGGGCACCGGGGAGCTGTTTTTT. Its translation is CASTPPSGTGELFF.

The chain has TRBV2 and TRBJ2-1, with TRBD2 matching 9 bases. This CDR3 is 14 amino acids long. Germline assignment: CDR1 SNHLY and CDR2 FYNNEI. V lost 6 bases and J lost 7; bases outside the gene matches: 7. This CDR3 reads CASSLSGSGNEQFF. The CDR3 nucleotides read TGTGCCAGCAGCCTTAGCGGGAGCGGAAATGAGCAGTTCTTC.

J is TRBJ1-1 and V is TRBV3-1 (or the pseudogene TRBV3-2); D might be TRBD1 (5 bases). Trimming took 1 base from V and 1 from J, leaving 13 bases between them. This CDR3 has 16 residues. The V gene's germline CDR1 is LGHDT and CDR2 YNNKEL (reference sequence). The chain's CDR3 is CASSQGAAGGNTEAFF. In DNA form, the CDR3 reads TGTGCCAGCAGCCAAGGAGCGGCGGGGGGGAACACTGAAGCTTTCTTT.